The source of this TCR beta chain is a study of STAT5B mutations in CD4+ large granular lymphocyte leukemia. Overall study findings and caveats: Compared with healthy controls (2/35), patient top clones favored TRBV06 (8/27). Patient CD4-sorted repertoires stayed more clonal than healthy ones after leukemic-clone removal.

Sequencing was at survey level. The table came from immunoSEQ multiplex PCR; TCRdb's copy has only in-frame clones and leaves some out. Of just over 40,000 clones listed, roughly 83% are singletons. Per the germline V gene, CDR1 is SGDLS and CDR2 is YYNGEE. This CDR3 is built from 16 residues. With regard to this clone: Its antigen is as yet unknown. Mismatch with germline at one junction end may stem from a read error.

The V gene is TRBV9, the J gene TRBJ2-2, with 8 positions matching TRBD1. The material sequenced was CD4+ T cells from blood buffy coats. The TCR originated in a human donor in good health. CDR3 loop: CASTVGGTGYTGELFF. The DNA for the CDR3 is TGTGCCAGCACCGTAGGTGGGACAGGCTACACCGGGGAGCTGTTTTTT.